These T cell receptor beta chains were read from a single sample in a study of shared clonotypes between healthy human individuals. Method: immunoSEQ multiplex PCR; TCRdb's copy keeps in-frame clones and lacks some. In the table there are over a million clones, approximately 78% of which are singletons. The source material was memory CD4+ T cells from PBMCs. These receptor sequences come from a young man in good health. Some clones in this sample may be carry-over from other donors' samples. CDR3s include the opening cysteine and the closing phenylalanine or tryptophan. A D gene is named only where the DNA matches it firmly. Clone size is not always given. Where it is, it says once, few, many or a class for expanded clones.

CDR3 DNA: TGTGCCAGTAGTACGGGACCCGGACATAAAAAACTGTTTTTT
CDR3 protein: CASSTGPGHKKLFF
CDR3 length: 14
clone size: NA
D gene: NA
J gene: TRBJ1-4
V gene: TRBV19

CDR3 DNA: TGCAGCGTCATTACTGACCCAAACTCTGGAAACACCATATATTTT
CDR3 protein: CSVITDPNSGNTIYF
CDR3 length: 15
clone size: few
D gene: NA
J gene: TRBJ1-3
V gene: TRBV29-1

CDR3 DNA: TGCGCCAGCAGCTTTACGGGAGAAGAAAATGAGCAGTTCTTC
CDR3 protein: CASSFTGEENEQFF
CDR3 length: 14
clone size: NA
D gene: NA
J gene: TRBJ2-1
V gene: TRBV5-1

CDR3 DNA: TGTGCCAGCAGCTTGCCACGCAATGAGCAGTTCTTC
CDR3 protein: CASSLPRNEQFF
CDR3 length: 12
clone size: NA
D gene: NA
J gene: TRBJ2-1
V gene: TRBV5-4

CDR3 DNA: TGTGCCAGCAGGGAAAGGACAGGGACCTACGAGCAGTACTTC
CDR3 protein: CASRERTGTYEQYF
CDR3 length: 14
clone size: NA
D gene: TRBD1
J gene: TRBJ2-7
V gene: TRBV2

CDR3 DNA: TGTGCCAGTAGGGGCCAAAGAGAAGGAAACACAGATACGCAGTATTTT
CDR3 protein: CASRGQREGNTDTQYF
CDR3 length: 16
clone size: NA
D gene: NA
J gene: TRBJ2-3
V gene: TRBV19

CDR3 DNA: TGCAGTGCTATGGGGGATGAGCAGTTCTTC
CDR3 protein: CSAMGDEQFF
CDR3 length: 10
clone size: once
D gene: NA
J gene: TRBJ2-1
V gene: TRBV20-1

CDR3 DNA: TGTGCCAGCAGTGGGGACGGTGCGCAAGAGACCCAGTACTTC
CDR3 protein: CASSGDGAQETQYF
CDR3 length: 14
clone size: NA
D gene: NA
J gene: TRBJ2-5
V gene: TRBV28

CDR3 DNA: TGTGCCAGCAGCTCCCTAGCGATTGTAGATACGCAGTATTTT
CDR3 protein: CASSSLAIVDTQYF
CDR3 length: 14
clone size: NA
D gene: NA
J gene: TRBJ2-3
V gene: TRBV13

CDR3 DNA: TGTGCCAGCAGGGCCGGACTAGCTAGTTCCCCCTACGAGCAGTACTTC
CDR3 protein: CASRAGLASSPYEQYF
CDR3 length: 16
clone size: NA
D gene: TRBD2
J gene: TRBJ2-7
V gene: TRBV27

CDR3 DNA: TGCGCCAGCAGCTATTTCTCCGGGACTAGCGGGAGGGCCGGGAACACCGGGGAGCTGTTTTTT
CDR3 protein: CASSYFSGTSGRAGNTGELFF
CDR3 length: 21
clone size: NA
D gene: TRBD2
J gene: TRBJ2-2
V gene: TRBV5-1

CDR3 DNA: TGCGCCAGCAGCTTTAGCGGGAGCCCCCTATACGAGCAGTACTTC
CDR3 protein: CASSFSGSPLYEQYF
CDR3 length: 15
clone size: NA
D gene: TRBD2
J gene: TRBJ2-7
V gene: TRBV5-1

CDR3 DNA: TGTGCCAGCAGTGAATTGGACGCCGCGGGGACAGTCTATGGCTACACCTTC
CDR3 protein: CASSELDAAGTVYGYTF
CDR3 length: 17
clone size: NA
D gene: TRBD1
J gene: TRBJ1-2
V gene: TRBV25-1

CDR3 DNA: TGTGCCAGCACCCCCCCCGGGGGAGTAGGAAATGAGCAGTTCTTC
CDR3 protein: CASTPPGGVGNEQFF
CDR3 length: 15
clone size: NA
D gene: NA
J gene: TRBJ2-1
V gene: TRBV28

CDR3 DNA: TGCGCCAGCAGCCCCCCGTCGGCTAGCGGGGAAGAGACCCAGTACTTC
CDR3 protein: CASSPPSASGEETQYF
CDR3 length: 16
clone size: NA
D gene: TRBD2
J gene: TRBJ2-5
V gene: TRBV5-1

CDR3 DNA: TGTGCCAGCAGCTTAACCCCTAACGGAGATACGCAGTATTTT
CDR3 protein: CASSLTPNGDTQYF
CDR3 length: 14
clone size: NA
D gene: NA
J gene: TRBJ2-3
V gene: TRBV7-3

CDR3 DNA: TGTGCCAGCAGCTTAAGGGGGGGAGTTGAAAAACTGTTTTTT
CDR3 protein: CASSLRGGVEKLFF
CDR3 length: 14
clone size: NA
D gene: NA
J gene: TRBJ1-4
V gene: TRBV7-2

CDR3 DNA: TGCGCCAGCAGCCAAGGGGGCGGGAGGGCCGGGGAGCTGTTTTTT
CDR3 protein: CASSQGGGRAGELFF
CDR3 length: 15
clone size: NA
D gene: TRBD2
J gene: TRBJ2-2
V gene: TRBV4-1

CDR3 DNA: TGTGCCTGGAGTGTAGGGCTTGGCGAAAAACTGTTTTTT
CDR3 protein: CAWSVGLGEKLFF
CDR3 length: 13
clone size: many
D gene: NA
J gene: TRBJ1-4
V gene: TRBV30

CDR3 DNA: TGTGCCAGCAGCTTTGGCCTAGTCAGCACAGATACGCAGTATTTT
CDR3 protein: CASSFGLVSTDTQYF
CDR3 length: 15
clone size: NA
D gene: NA
J gene: TRBJ2-3
V gene: TRBV5-6

CDR3 DNA: TGTGCCAGCAGCCTCCTACAGGGGTCCACTGAAGCTTTCTTT
CDR3 protein: CASSLLQGSTEAFF
CDR3 length: 14
clone size: few
D gene: TRBD1
J gene: TRBJ1-1
V gene: TRBV28

CDR3 DNA: TGTGCCAGCAGTTTATTGGGACGGGACACTGAAGCTTTCTTT
CDR3 protein: CASSLLGRDTEAFF
CDR3 length: 14
clone size: NA
D gene: NA
J gene: TRBJ1-1
V gene: TRBV27

CDR3 DNA: TGTGCCAGCAGTAGAAAAGGTGCCTACGAGCAGTACTTC
CDR3 protein: CASSRKGAYEQYF
CDR3 length: 13
clone size: NA
D gene: NA
J gene: TRBJ2-7
V gene: TRBV27

CDR3 DNA: TGTGCCAGCAGACCACAGGGATTATTTATATCGTACACCTTC
CDR3 protein: CASRPQGLFISYTF
CDR3 length: 14
clone size: NA
D gene: NA
J gene: TRBJ1-2
V gene: TRBV6-5

CDR3 DNA: TGTGCCTGGGGTATGGGAGGCAATCAGCCCCAGCATTTT
CDR3 protein: CAWGMGGNQPQHF
CDR3 length: 13
clone size: NA
D gene: NA
J gene: TRBJ1-5
V gene: TRBV30

CDR3 DNA: TGCAGTGTTCCGGGGTACTACGAGCAGTACTTC
CDR3 protein: CSVPGYYEQYF
CDR3 length: 11
clone size: NA
D gene: NA
J gene: TRBJ2-7
V gene: TRBV20-1

CDR3 DNA: TGCGCCAGCAGCCGGCTGGGGCCTGGGGCCAACGTCCTGACTTTC
CDR3 protein: CASSRLGPGANVLTF
CDR3 length: 15
clone size: NA
D gene: NA
J gene: TRBJ2-6
V gene: TRBV4-1

CDR3 DNA: TGCGCCAGCACCTCACAGGGGGCCGGGAACACCGGGGAGCTGTTTTTT
CDR3 protein: CASTSQGAGNTGELFF
CDR3 length: 16
clone size: NA
D gene: TRBD1
J gene: TRBJ2-2
V gene: TRBV5-1

CDR3 DNA: TGTGCCAGCAGCACCCGCCCCGGGACAGGGTTGGGCTACACCTTC
CDR3 protein: CASSTRPGTGLGYTF
CDR3 length: 15
clone size: few
D gene: TRBD1
J gene: TRBJ1-2
V gene: TRBV9

CDR3 DNA: TGCGCCAGCAGCCCGGATGCGGGAGGAGGGAAGACCCAGTACTTC
CDR3 protein: CASSPDAGGGKTQYF
CDR3 length: 15
clone size: NA
D gene: TRBD2
J gene: TRBJ2-5
V gene: TRBV4-1

CDR3 DNA: TGTGCCACCCTACCCCAGGGCGGAACTGAAGCTTTCTTT
CDR3 protein: CATLPQGGTEAFF
CDR3 length: 13
clone size: NA
D gene: NA
J gene: TRBJ1-1
V gene: TRBV19

CDR3 DNA: TGCAGCGTTGAAGGCCTGTTTAGCGGAAGGGGTTACGAGCAGTACTTC
CDR3 protein: CSVEGLFSGRGYEQYF
CDR3 length: 16
clone size: NA
D gene: NA
J gene: TRBJ2-7
V gene: TRBV29-1

CDR3 DNA: TGTGCCAGCAGCCGTCGGGACACGCCGTACGAGCAGTACTTC
CDR3 protein: CASSRRDTPYEQYF
CDR3 length: 14
clone size: once
D gene: NA
J gene: TRBJ2-7
V gene: TRBV9

CDR3 DNA: TGCAGCGTTGAGGCCGCCTGGGACAGCTTCTACACCTTC
CDR3 protein: CSVEAAWDSFYTF
CDR3 length: 13
clone size: NA
D gene: TRBD1
J gene: TRBJ1-2
V gene: TRBV29-1

CDR3 DNA: TGTGCCAGCAACCCCCGCGGGGAGGGCCTTGAGACCCAGTACTTC
CDR3 protein: CASNPRGEGLETQYF
CDR3 length: 15
clone size: once
D gene: TRBD2
J gene: TRBJ2-5
V gene: TRBV7-2

CDR3 DNA: TGTGCCAGCAGCTTCCGGGGGCCAAGAGCTTTCTTT
CDR3 protein: CASSFRGPRAFF
CDR3 length: 12
clone size: NA
D gene: NA
J gene: TRBJ1-1
V gene: TRBV11-2

CDR3 DNA: TGTGCCAGCATGCGAAGTAGCGGAGGTTCCTACGAGCAGTACTTC
CDR3 protein: CASMRSSGGSYEQYF
CDR3 length: 15
clone size: NA
D gene: NA
J gene: TRBJ2-7
V gene: TRBV6-1

CDR3 DNA: TGCGCCAGCAGCTTGGATCGGGTGAACACTGAAGCTTTCTTT
CDR3 protein: CASSLDRVNTEAFF
CDR3 length: 14
clone size: many
D gene: NA
J gene: TRBJ1-1
V gene: TRBV5-1

CDR3 DNA: TGCAGTGGTGCAACTAATGAAAAACTGTTTTTT
CDR3 protein: CSGATNEKLFF
CDR3 length: 11
clone size: NA
D gene: NA
J gene: TRBJ1-4
V gene: TRBV20-1

CDR3 DNA: TGTGCCAGCAGCCCCGGAAACCAGCCCCAGCATTTT
CDR3 protein: CASSPGNQPQHF
CDR3 length: 12
clone size: few
D gene: NA
J gene: TRBJ1-5
V gene: TRBV7-2

CDR3 DNA: TGTGCCAGCAGTTATGCGGGAGGATACAATGAGCAGTTCTTC
CDR3 protein: CASSYAGGYNEQFF
CDR3 length: 14
clone size: NA
D gene: TRBD2
J gene: TRBJ2-1
V gene: TRBV6-6

CDR3 DNA: TGTGCCAGCAGTTACGAAACAGGGGGAATCAGCGGGGAGCTGTTTTTT
CDR3 protein: CASSYETGGISGELFF
CDR3 length: 16
clone size: NA
D gene: TRBD1
J gene: TRBJ2-2
V gene: TRBV6-5

CDR3 DNA: TGTGCCAGCAGCTTGAGGGACAGGGTATACAATGAGCAGTTCTTC
CDR3 protein: CASSLRDRVYNEQFF
CDR3 length: 15
clone size: NA
D gene: TRBD1
J gene: TRBJ2-1
V gene: TRBV5-6

CDR3 DNA: TGTGCCAGCAGCGTCGGTAGCGGAACGAACACCGGGGAGCTGTTTTTT
CDR3 protein: CASSVGSGTNTGELFF
CDR3 length: 16
clone size: NA
D gene: NA
J gene: TRBJ2-2
V gene: TRBV9

CDR3 DNA: TGTGCCAGCAGCGGGGGCGGAACCTACGAGCAGTACTTC
CDR3 protein: CASSGGGTYEQYF
CDR3 length: 13
clone size: NA
D gene: NA
J gene: TRBJ2-7
V gene: TRBV6-5

CDR3 DNA: TGTGCCAGCAGCTTAGGGAGGGCGGGACGGGTTCAAGAGACCCAGTACTTC
CDR3 protein: CASSLGRAGRVQETQYF
CDR3 length: 17
clone size: NA
D gene: NA
J gene: TRBJ2-5
V gene: TRBV7-2

CDR3 DNA: TGTGCCAGCAGCTTCACCGGGACTAGCGGAGATTGGCAGTTCTTC
CDR3 protein: CASSFTGTSGDWQFF
CDR3 length: 15
clone size: NA
D gene: TRBD2
J gene: TRBJ2-1
V gene: TRBV5-6

CDR3 DNA: TGTGCCTGGACGGACGGGGCCCCTGAAGCTTTCTTT
CDR3 protein: CAWTDGAPEAFF
CDR3 length: 12
clone size: NA
D gene: NA
J gene: TRBJ1-1
V gene: TRBV30

CDR3 DNA: TGTGCCAGTAGCCTAGCCGGCCTAGCGGGAGTCTACGAGCAGTACTTC
CDR3 protein: CASSLAGLAGVYEQYF
CDR3 length: 16
clone size: NA
D gene: TRBD2
J gene: TRBJ2-7
V gene: TRBV19

CDR3 DNA: TGCGCCAGCAGCTCCCAGGGTACGCAGTATTTT
CDR3 protein: CASSSQGTQYF
CDR3 length: 11
clone size: once
D gene: NA
J gene: TRBJ2-3
V gene: TRBV5-1

CDR3 DNA: TGCGCCAGCAGCCAAACGACAGGGATTGGCGGCTACACCTTC
CDR3 protein: CASSQTTGIGGYTF
CDR3 length: 14
clone size: NA
D gene: TRBD1
J gene: TRBJ1-2
V gene: TRBV4-3